This record covers a single T cell receptor beta chain. Its antigen remains unidentified. A junction end diverges from the germline sequence, so it may reflect a read error. The CDR3 length is 16 residues. CDR1 MNHEY and CDR2 SVGEGT come from the germline V gene. The table came from immunoSEQ multiplex PCR; TCRdb's copy has only in-frame clones and leaves some out. The table has more than 95,000 clones, around 93% seen once. This sample was taken from a study of T cell responses to AZD1222 COVID-19 vaccine. Study as a whole: Doses given second, at about 4 or about 12 weeks, were pooled.

Study conclusions and caveats: As reported, nearly half of all spike-specific TCRs target variant regions that are unmutated.

This sample comprised peripheral blood, obtained on day 0 of AZD1222 vaccination. The receptor's source is an adult in good health. V gene TRBV6-2 or TRBV6-3 combines with J gene TRBJ2-2, with D perhaps TRBD1 (6 bases). CDR3 sequence (DNA): TGTGCCAGCAGTAACTCTCAGGGGCCAGGGACCGGGGAGCTGTTTTTT. Translation gives CASSNSQGPGTGELFF.